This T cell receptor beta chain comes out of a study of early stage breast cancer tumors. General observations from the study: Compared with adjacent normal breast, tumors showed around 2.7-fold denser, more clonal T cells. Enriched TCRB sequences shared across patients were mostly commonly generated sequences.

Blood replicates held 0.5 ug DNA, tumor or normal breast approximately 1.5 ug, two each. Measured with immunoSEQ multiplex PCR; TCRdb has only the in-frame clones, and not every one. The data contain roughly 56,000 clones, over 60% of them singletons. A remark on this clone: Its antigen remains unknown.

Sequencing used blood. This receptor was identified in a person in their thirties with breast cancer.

The CDR3 loop reads CASSFSRNTEAFF. CDR3 sequence (DNA): TGTGCCAGCAGCTTTTCTCGGAACACTGAAGCTTTCTTT. V gene TRBV7-3 combines with J gene TRBJ1-1; D is uncertain. This CDR3 has 13 residues. Between the trimmed V and J ends, which lost 3 bases and 1 base, there was a span of 6 bases. The germline V gene encodes CDR1 SGHTA and CDR2 FQGTGA.